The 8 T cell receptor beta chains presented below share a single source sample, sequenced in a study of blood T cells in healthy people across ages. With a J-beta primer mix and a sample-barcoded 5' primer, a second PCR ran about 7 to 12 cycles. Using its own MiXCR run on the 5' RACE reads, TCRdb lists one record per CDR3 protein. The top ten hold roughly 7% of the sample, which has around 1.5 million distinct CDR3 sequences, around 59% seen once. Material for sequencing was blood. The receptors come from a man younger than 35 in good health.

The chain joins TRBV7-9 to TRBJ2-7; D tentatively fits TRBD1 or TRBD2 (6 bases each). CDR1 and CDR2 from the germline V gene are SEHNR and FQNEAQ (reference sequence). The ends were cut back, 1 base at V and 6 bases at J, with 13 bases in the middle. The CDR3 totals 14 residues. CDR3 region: CASSLGGTRGEQYF. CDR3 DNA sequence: TGTGCCAGCAGCTTAGGCGGGACAAGGGGCGAGCAGTACTTC.

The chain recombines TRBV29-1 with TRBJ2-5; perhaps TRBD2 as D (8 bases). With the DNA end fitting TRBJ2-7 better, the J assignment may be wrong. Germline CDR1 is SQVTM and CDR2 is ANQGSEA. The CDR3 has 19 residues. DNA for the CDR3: TGCAGCGTTATCATATCGACAGGGTTGAGTACTAGCGGACCCGACGAGCAGTACTTC. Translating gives CSVIISTGLSTSGPDEQYF.

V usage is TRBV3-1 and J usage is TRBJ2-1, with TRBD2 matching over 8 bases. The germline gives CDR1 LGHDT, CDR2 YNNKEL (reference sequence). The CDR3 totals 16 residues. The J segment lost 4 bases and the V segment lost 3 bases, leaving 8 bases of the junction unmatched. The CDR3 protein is CASSQPTGGPYNEQFF. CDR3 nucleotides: TGTGCCAGCAGCCAGCCCACGGGGGGGCCATACAATGAGCAGTTCTTC.

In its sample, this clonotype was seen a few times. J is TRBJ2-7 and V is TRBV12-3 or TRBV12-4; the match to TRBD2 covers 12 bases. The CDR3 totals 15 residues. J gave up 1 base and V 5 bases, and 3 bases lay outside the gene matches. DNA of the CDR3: TGTGCCAGCAGTAGACTAGCGGGAGAGTCCTACGAGCAGTACTTC. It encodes CASSRLAGESYEQYF.

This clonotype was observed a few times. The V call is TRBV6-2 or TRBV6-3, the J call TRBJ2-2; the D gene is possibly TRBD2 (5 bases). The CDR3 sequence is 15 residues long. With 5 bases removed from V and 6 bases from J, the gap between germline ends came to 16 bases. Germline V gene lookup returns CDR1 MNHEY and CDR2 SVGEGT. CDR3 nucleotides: TGTGCCAGCAGTCCGCGGGCTAGCACGGCCGGGGAGCTGTTTTTT. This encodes CASSPRASTAGELFF.

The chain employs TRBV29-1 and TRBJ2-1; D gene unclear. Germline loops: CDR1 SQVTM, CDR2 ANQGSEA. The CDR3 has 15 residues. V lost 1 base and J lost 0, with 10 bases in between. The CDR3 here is CSVEGSSSSYNEQFF. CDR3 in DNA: TGCAGCGTTGAAGGGAGTTCCAGCTCCTACAATGAGCAGTTCTTC.

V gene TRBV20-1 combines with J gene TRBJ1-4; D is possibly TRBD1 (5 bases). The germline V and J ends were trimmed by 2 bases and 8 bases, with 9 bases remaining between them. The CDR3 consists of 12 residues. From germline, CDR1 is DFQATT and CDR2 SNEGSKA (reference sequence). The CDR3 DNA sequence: TGCAGTGCTAGACGGTGGGGGGAAAAACTGTTTTTT. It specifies CSARRWGEKLFF.

As DNA, the CDR3 is TGCAGTGCGGAAGACACCCTGAGCTATGGCTACACCTTC. Encoded protein: CSAEDTLSYGYTF. The rearrangement uses TRBV20-1 and TRBJ1-2, with D unclear. V lost 6 bases and J 4 bases, leaving 15 bases between the germline ends. Per the germline V gene, CDR1 is DFQATT and CDR2 is SNEGSKA (reference sequence). The CDR3 totals 13 residues.